Listed here are 8 T cell receptor beta chains from one sample, sequenced in a study of blood T cell repertoires in COVID-19. Some clones are missing from TCRdb's copy, which holds only in-frame ones; the method was immunoSEQ multiplex PCR. Among 250,000 or so clones listed, 88% were seen once. The sequenced material came from PBMCs or T cells enriched from blood (not recorded which). The receptors were gathered from a woman younger than 45 who had been exposed to COVID-19.

CDR3 residues: CASSQTTGPYGYTF. The CDR3 DNA is TGTGCCAGCAGCCAAACCACAGGGCCCTATGGCTACACCTTC. The rearrangement uses TRBV3-1 (or the pseudogene TRBV3-2) and TRBJ1-2; D is possibly TRBD1 (6 bases). The V end lost 2 bases, the J end lost 4 bases, and 11 bases lay between the germline ends. Germline V lookup: CDR1 LGHDT, CDR2 YNNKEL (reference sequence). This CDR3 region has 14 residues.

The DNA of the CDR3 is TGTGCCTGGAGTCACTACAGGGGCCCCGGCAATCAGCCCCAGCATTTT. This sequence encodes CAWSHYRGPGNQPQHF. The chain links TRBV30 to TRBJ1-5; TRBD1 agrees at 7 bases. The CDR3 covers 16 residues. With 2 bases clipped from V and 2 bases from J, the junction kept 9 bases outside the gene matches. Germline values: CDR1 GTSNPN, CDR2 SVGIG (reference sequence). Variable domain in full (rest from reference TRBV30 and TRBJ1-5): SQTIHQWPATLVQPVGSPLSLECTVEGTSNPNLYWYRQAAGRGLQLLFYSVGIGQISSEVPQNLSASRPQDRQFILSSKKLLLSDSGFYLCAWSHYRGPGNQPQHFGDGTRLSIL.

In its sample, this clone was seen once. J is TRBJ2-7 and V is TRBV3-1 (or the pseudogene TRBV3-2), with 7 nucleotides matching TRBD2. The CDR3 covers 16 residues. V lost 0 bases, J lost 4 bases, and 9 bases stayed unmatched. Germline loops: CDR1 LGHDT, CDR2 YNNKEL (reference sequence). The DNA of the CDR3 is TGTGCCAGCAGCCAAGATACCGGACTAGGCTTGTACGAGCAGTACTTC. Protein: CASSQDTGLGLYEQYF.

This clone occurred once. The chain couples TRBV5-4 to TRBJ2-5; D perhaps matches TRBD2 (6 bases). Germline loops: CDR1 SGHNT, CDR2 YYREEE (reference sequence). This CDR3 is 16 amino acids long. V lost 4 bases and J 1 base, leaving 17 bases between the germline ends. CDR3 sequence (DNA): TGTGCCAGCAGCCTAACCGGGCGGGGAACCCAAGAGACCCAGTACTTC. Amino acids: CASSLTGRGTQETQYF. Drawing the rest from reference TRBV5-4 and TRBJ2-5, the complete variable domain is ETGVTQSPTHLIKTRGQQVTLRCSSQSGHNTVSWYQQALGQGPQFIFQYYREEENGRGNFPPRFSGLQFPNYSSELNVNALELDDSALYLCASSLTGRGTQETQYFGPGTRLLVL.

This chain links TRBV27 with TRBJ1-5; possible D gene TRBD1, 5 bases. This CDR3 comprises 14 residues. Trimming shortened V by 4 bases and J by 7 bases, and 14 bases separated the two germline ends. Germline V gives CDR1 MNHEY, CDR2 SMNVEV (reference sequence). CDR3: CASSSIGGGQPQHF. CDR3 DNA: TGTGCCAGCAGTTCGATCGGGGGGGGGCAGCCCCAGCATTTT.

The chain employs TRBV15 and TRBJ2-2; 7 bases match TRBD1. From germline, CDR1 is LNHNV and CDR2 YYDKDF (reference sequence). The trim removed 6 bases at V and 2 bases at J, leaving 12 bases unmatched. This CDR3 is built from 17 residues. The CDR3 DNA follows: TGTGCCACCAGTCGGCGTTCAGGGACAGCCAACACCGGGGAGCTGTTTTTT. It encodes CATSRRSGTANTGELFF.

The chain has TRBV7-9 and TRBJ2-5; D unclear. This CDR3 is built from 15 residues. Germline CDR1 and CDR2: SEHNR and FQNEAQ (reference sequence). With 5 bases removed from V and 1 base from J, the gap between germline ends came to 14 bases. Written as DNA, the CDR3 is TGTGCCAGCAGCGAGGAAGGTTTAATCCAAGAGACCCAGTACTTC. As protein: CASSEEGLIQETQYF.

The chain is built from TRBV15 and TRBJ1-1; 10 nucleotides match TRBD1. V lost 0 bases to trimming and J lost 2 bases; unmatched junction nucleotides: 6. The length of the CDR3 is 17 residues. Germline CDR1 is LNHNV and CDR2 is YYDKDF (reference sequence). CDR3 sequence reads: CATSRDGTGAGNTEAFF. In nucleotides, the CDR3 is TGTGCCACCAGCAGAGATGGGACAGGGGCGGGAAACACTGAAGCTTTCTTT.